Presented here are 9 T cell receptor beta chains from one specimen sequenced in a study of human T cells and chemical hapten exposure. Each CDR3 protein is one row after TCRdb ran MiXCR on the RACE reads. Among 140,000 or so distinct CDR3 sequences listed, 12% were seen once. Time point: patch test 2, 6 weeks after DPC sensitization. As for treatment: therapeutic diphenylcyclopropenone sensitization with weekly scalp DPC. The specimen was whole blood, collected in connection with sensitization to the hapten diphenylcyclopropenone (DPC). The receptors were sampled from a woman aged 50 to 60 with alopecia areata. Some clones in this sample may be carry-over from other donors' samples.

The chain links TRBV21-1 to TRBJ1-2; TRBD1, the D gene given by the table, was not confirmed from the DNA. TRBV21-1 is annotated as a pseudogene. The CDR3 has 16 residues. The CDR3 protein is CASSEEGETGLYGYTF. In DNA form, the CDR3 reads TGTGCCAGCAGCGAAGAAGGAGAGACAGGGTTGTATGGCTACACCTTC.

This clonotype showed up many times. The chain carries TRBV7-2 and TRBJ2-7; TRBD1 might be the D (6 bases). The germline gives CDR1 SGHTA, CDR2 FQGNSA. Trimming removed 0 bases at V and 4 bases at J, with 13 bases between. The CDR3 sequence is 15 residues long. The CDR3 loop is CASSLASQGPYEQYF. DNA for the CDR3: TGTGCCAGCAGCTTAGCCAGCCAGGGGCCGTACGAGCAGTACTTC.

This sequence joins TRBV25-1 and TRBJ2-3; 10 nucleotides agree with TRBD2. The CDR3 covers 14 residues. The germline V gene has CDR1 MGHDK and CDR2 SYGVNS. Trimming took 6 bases from V and 6 from J; bases not matched to a gene: 6. CDR3 coding DNA: TGTGCCAGCAGCTGGAGCGGGAGGGCGGATACGCAGTATTTT. Protein: CASSWSGRADTQYF.

This clonotype has more than one count but fewer than ten. The chain employs TRBV10-2 and TRBJ1-2, with D maybe TRBD1 (5 bases). Trimming removed 2 bases from V and 7 bases from J, with 14 bases in between. CDR1 is WSHSY and CDR2 is SAAADI in the germline V gene. CDR3 length equals 14 residues. The CDR3 DNA follows: TGCGCCAGCAGTGAGCTGGCAGGGAAGGGTGGCTACACCTTC. It yields the protein CASSELAGKGGYTF.

With regard to this clonotype: A junction boundary mismatches the germline segment, possibly from a read error. The J gene is TRBJ2-2, the V gene TRBV20-1, with D hard to call. The germline gives CDR1 DFQATT, CDR2 SNEGSKA (reference sequence). This CDR3 has 15 amino acids. In DNA form, the CDR3 reads TGCAGTGCCAGAGACCCGACGGCGCGCACCGGGGAGCTGTTTTTT. Protein product: CSARDPTARTGELFF.

This chain uses TRBV7-2 with TRBJ2-3; 11 bases are a match to TRBD2. Germline assignment: CDR1 SGHTA and CDR2 FQGNSA. V trimming: 4 bases; J trimming: 3 bases; junction bases outside the gene matches: 9. This CDR3 is 17 amino acids long. The CDR3 DNA reads as TGTGCCAGCAGCTCTTTCACTAGCGGGAGAGATACAGATACGCAGTATTTT. Protein sequence: CASSSFTSGRDTDTQYF.

Many counts were recorded for this clonotype. This CDR3 reads CASSIPPETQYF. CDR3 nucleotide sequence: TGTGCCAGCAGCATACCGCCGGAGACCCAGTACTTC. J is TRBJ2-5 and V is TRBV5-6; D ambiguous. Trimming stripped 4 bases from V and 5 bases from J, with 9 bases between. Germline assignment: CDR1 SGHDT and CDR2 YYEEEE. This CDR3 has 12 amino acids.

This rearrangement joins TRBV6-2 or TRBV6-3 to TRBJ2-7; D not resolved. The length of the CDR3 is 15 residues. Per germline, CDR1 MNHEY and CDR2 SVGEGT. Trimming took off 2 bases at V and 3 bases at J, with 14 bases between the two ends. The CDR3 loop is CASSYPSVLYYEQYF. The CDR3 DNA is TGTGCCAGCAGTTACCCCTCGGTCCTATACTACGAGCAGTACTTC.

This clonotype was seen a handful of times. The rearrangement joins TRBV29-1 to TRBJ2-7, with 7 bases that match TRBD1. This CDR3 has 14 residues. The germline gives CDR1 SQVTM, CDR2 ANQGSEA. The V and J ends lost 1 base and 1 base, in that order; junction bases with no gene match: 4. CDR3 residues: CSVEGPGQSYEQYF. The CDR3, as DNA: TGCAGCGTTGAAGGTCCGGGACAGTCCTACGAGCAGTACTTC.